These 20 T cell receptor beta chains were sequenced from one sample in a study of T-cell reconstitution after alpha-beta-depleted transplantation in children. Unique molecular identifiers were incorporated during preparation of the TCRbeta library. TCRdb re-analysed the PCR reads in MiXCR, keeping a single row per CDR3 protein. Among about 360,000 distinct CDR3 sequences listed, more than 10% were seen once. The starting material was PBMCs, obtained from the stem cell graft. The receptor source for this set is a human donor who donated a stem cell graft to a child with Fanconi anemia.

The chain combines TRBV11-2 with TRBJ2-3; D remains ambiguous. The CDR3 length is 16 residues. Trimming removed 5 bases from V and 2 bases from J, with 17 bases in between. Germline V gene lookup returns CDR1 SGHAT and CDR2 FQNNGV. CDR3 in DNA: TGTGCCAGCAGCCGATTGACATCAGGTTCCACAGATACGCAGTATTTT. Amino acids: CASSRLTSGSTDTQYF.

The J gene is TRBJ1-1, the V gene TRBV12-3 or TRBV12-4; no clear D. The V end lost 7 bases, the J end lost 6 bases, and 18 bases lay between the germline ends. The CDR3 loop spans 14 amino acids. The CDR3 sequence is CASTPLGLVSEAFF. In nucleotides, the CDR3 is TGTGCCAGCACCCCCCTGGGGTTAGTGTCTGAAGCTTTCTTT.

This clonotype was picked up a small number of times. The V call is TRBV12-3 or TRBV12-4, the J call TRBJ1-1; D possibly corresponds to TRBD1 (6 bases). Trimming pared 5 bases from V and 4 bases from J, leaving 20 bases between. The CDR3 covers 16 residues. The chain's CDR3 is CASSTSSDSPRTEAFF. In DNA, the CDR3 is TGTGCCAGCAGTACCTCTTCGGACAGCCCACGCACTGAAGCTTTCTTT.

This clonotype showed up many times. This CDR3 reads CASSSGVLPDTQYF. CDR3 DNA sequence: TGCGCCAGCAGCTCTGGAGTTTTACCAGATACGCAGTATTTT. J is TRBJ2-3 and V is TRBV5-1, with D unclear. With 3 bases removed from V and 4 bases from J, the gap between germline ends came to 12 bases. CDR1 SGHRS and CDR2 YFSETQ come from the germline V gene. The CDR3 has 14 residues. The full variable domain, completed using reference TRBV5-1 and TRBJ2-3, is KAGVTQTPRYLIKTRGQQVTLSCSPISGHRSVSWYQQTPGQGLQFLFEYFSETQRNKGNFPGRFSGRQFSNSRSEMNVSTLELGDSALYLCASSSGVLPDTQYFGPGTRLTVL.

There are a few counts of this clonotype. This chain joins TRBV28 and TRBJ2-2; no clear D gene. V lost 4 bases to trimming and J lost 7 bases, with 10 bases between them. The CDR3 has 13 amino acids. Germline loops: CDR1 MDHEN, CDR2 SYDVKM. As DNA, the CDR3 is TGTGCCAGCAGTTCCCAGGAAGACGGGGAGCTGTTTTTT. It encodes CASSSQEDGELFF. The full variable domain, in which reference TRBV28 and TRBJ2-2 provide the parts outside the CDR3, is DVKVTQSSRYLVKRTGEKVFLECVQDMDHENMFWYRQDPGLGLRLIYFSYDVKMKEKGDIPEGYSVSREKKERFSLILESASTNQTSMYLCASSSQEDGELFFGEGSRLTVL.

There are a few counts of this clonotype. The genes are TRBV2 and TRBJ2-6, with 7 bases matching TRBD1. The CDR3 contains 17 residues. CDR1 is SNHLY, CDR2 FYNNEI, per germline. V was clipped by 7 bases and J by 0 bases; unmatched bases: 9. The CDR3 loop is CASTTRGISSGANVLTF. CDR3 DNA: TGTGCCAGCACAACCAGGGGGATAAGCTCTGGGGCCAACGTCCTGACTTTC.

This clonotype was seen more than once but under ten times. The V gene is TRBV2, the J gene TRBJ1-2; D gene uncertain. Looked up from germline, CDR1 is SNHLY and CDR2 is FYNNEI. V dropped 2 bases and J dropped 2 bases, with 6 bases sitting between them. The CDR3 contains 13 residues. The CDR3 nucleotides read TGTGCCAGCAGTGAACGAGGAAACTATGGCTACACCTTC. The encoded protein is CASSERGNYGYTF.

This clonotype showed up just a few times. The chain has TRBV6-2 or TRBV6-3 and TRBJ1-1; D is unclear. Germline assignment: CDR1 MNHEY and CDR2 SVGEGT. V shed 0 bases and J shed 4 bases, with 6 bases lying between them. CDR3 length: 13 amino acids. The CDR3, as DNA: TGTGCCAGCAGTTACTCCTACCTCACTGAAGCTTTCTTT. Translated: CASSYSYLTEAFF.

This clonotype was detected only a few times. The CDR3 sequence: CASSSVRTSGALNEQFF. In nucleotides, the CDR3 is TGTGCCAGCAGCTCAGTAAGGACTAGCGGGGCCCTCAATGAGCAGTTCTTC. This sequence joins TRBV7-9 and TRBJ2-1; TRBD2 aligns across 12 bases. Germline trimming cut 4 bases from V and 6 bases from J; bases unmatched to any gene: 10. CDR1 and CDR2 (germline): SEHNR, FQNEAQ (reference sequence). This CDR3 is 17 amino acids long.

This chain connects TRBV28 to TRBJ1-2, with TRBD1 matching over 12 bases. With V trimmed by 7 bases and J by 7 bases, 19 bases remained unmatched. The CDR3 spans 18 residues. Germline loops: CDR1 MDHEN, CDR2 SYDVKM. This CDR3 is CASTLPPGQGALGGGYTF. As DNA, the CDR3 is TGTGCCAGCACCCTACCCCCGGGACAGGGGGCGTTAGGTGGTGGCTACACCTTC.

The table lists this clonotype with many counts. V and J are TRBV5-1 and TRBJ2-3; TRBD2 agrees at 10 bases. The length of the CDR3 is 16 residues. Germline V lookup: CDR1 SGHRS, CDR2 YFSETQ. The J segment lost 2 bases and the V segment lost 0 bases, leaving 3 bases of the junction unmatched. CDR3 sequence (DNA): TGCGCCAGCAGCTTGGCTCTAGCGGGGGCCACAGATACGCAGTATTTT. It translates to CASSLALAGATDTQYF.

The J gene is TRBJ2-7, the V gene TRBV27; D ambiguous. This CDR3 has 13 amino acids. The V end was cut by 2 bases, the J end by 2 bases, with 7 bases between. The germline CDR1 and CDR2 sequences are MNHEY and SMNVEV (reference sequence). The CDR3 region has the DNA TGTGCCAGCAGTTTAAGGTTTACCTACGAGCAGTACTTC. Residues: CASSLRFTYEQYF.

The chain couples TRBV6-1 to TRBJ1-5; D uncertain. CDR1 and CDR2 from the germline V gene are MNHNS and SASEGT. CDR3 length: 14 residues. V was clipped by 6 bases and J by 4 bases, with 13 bases between them. CDR3 sequence reads: CASRPGGKNQPQHF. The CDR3 DNA follows: TGTGCCAGCAGGCCAGGCGGGAAAAATCAGCCCCAGCATTTT.

In its sample, this clonotype was seen a few times. This rearrangement joins TRBV11-2 to TRBJ1-1; a weak D match, TRBD1 (6 bases). The V end was cut by 5 bases, the J end by 5 bases, with 15 bases between. The CDR3 loop spans 14 amino acids. CDR1 and CDR2 from the germline V gene are SGHAT and FQNNGV. CDR3 nucleotide sequence: TGTGCCAGCAGCAAATCCAGGGGCGGGACTGAAGCTTTCTTT. It translates to CASSKSRGGTEAFF.

This clonotype was detected ten times or more. The CDR3 DNA sequence: TGTGCCAGCAGCGTTCCGGGACTAGCGGTCCAAGAGACCCAGTACTTC. Translated, it gives CASSVPGLAVQETQYF. The chain has TRBV11-2 and TRBJ2-5; 11 bases agree with TRBD2. The CDR3 sequence is 16 residues long. Per the germline V gene, CDR1 is SGHAT and CDR2 is FQNNGV. Trimming removed 5 bases from V and 1 base from J; junction bases left unmatched: 6. Together with reference TRBV11-2 and TRBJ2-5, the CDR3 gives the full variable domain: EAGVAQSPRYKIIEKRQSVAFWCNPISGHATLYWYQQILGQGPKLLIQFQNNGVVDDSQLPKDRFSAERLKGVDSTLKIQPAKLEDSAVYLCASSVPGLAVQETQYFGPGTRLLVL.

The sample holds a few counts of this clonotype. The J gene is TRBJ1-1, the V gene TRBV28; no definite D call. The CDR3 totals 14 residues. CDR1 and CDR2 from the germline V gene are MDHEN and SYDVKM. V was cut by 6 bases and J by 11 bases, with 22 bases left in between. CDR3 sequence: CASRPPSGSRHAFF. The DNA of the CDR3 is TGTGCCAGCAGACCCCCCTCCGGGTCAAGGCATGCTTTCTTT.

This clonotype was counted only a few times. The CDR3 here is CASSEALLPAGGQPQHF. Here the CDR3 DNA reads TGTGCCAGCAGTGAAGCGCTTCTACCCGCTGGGGGTCAGCCCCAGCATTTT. The V call is TRBV6-1, the J call TRBJ1-5, with TRBD1 as a possible D gene (5 bases). Germline V gene data show CDR1 as MNHNS and CDR2 as SASEGT. The length of the CDR3 is 17 residues. Deletions cut 0 bases from V and 6 bases from J, with 18 bases between.

The chain couples TRBV7-7 to TRBJ2-5; 7 bases line up with TRBD1. This CDR3 contains 14 residues. Looked up from germline, CDR1 is SSHAT and CDR2 is FNYEAQ (reference sequence). With 6 bases clipped from V and 3 bases from J, the junction kept 7 bases outside the gene matches. CDR3 protein: CASSQDRVKETQYF. The CDR3 nucleotides are TGTGCCAGCAGTCAAGACAGGGTTAAAGAGACCCAGTACTTC.

In nucleotides, the CDR3 is TGTGCCAGCAGTAACCGGGGATATGGCTACACCTTC. Translation: CASSNRGYGYTF. This rearrangement joins TRBV12-3 or TRBV12-4 to TRBJ1-2; no definite D call. CDR3 length equals 12 residues. V was cut by 5 bases and J by 5 bases, with 9 bases left in between.

This clonotype was found many times. J is TRBJ2-1 and V is TRBV6-4; a weak D match, TRBD1 (5 bases). The CDR3 contains 15 residues. Germline loops: CDR1 MRHNA, CDR2 SNTAGT. Between the trimmed V and J ends, which lost 3 bases and 6 bases, there was a span of 15 bases. The CDR3, as DNA: TGTGCCAGCAGTGAATATGGGGCTGAGTCCAATGAGCAGTTCTTC. Translation: CASSEYGAESNEQFF.